The T cell receptor (beta chain) described here comes from a study of CD8+CD57+ T cells in acquired aplastic anemia. Background on the study: DNA from sorted CD4+ and CD8+ cells averaged around 3.5 ug. Among healthy donors, CD4+ cells averaged roughly 11 million reads.

The CDR3 is 14 amino acids. Germline loops: CDR1 SGDLS, CDR2 YYNGEE. The V gene lost 5 bases and the J gene lost 11 bases, with 22 bases spanning the gap. Worth noting for this clonotype: As yet, its antigen is unknown.

The template used for profiling TCR beta VDJ and CDR3 was genomic DNA. TCRdb reprocessed the reads with MiXCR, giving one entry per CDR3 protein. Of about 190,000 distinct CDR3 sequences listed, about half are singletons. Overall study findings and caveats: Patients had fewer than 35 CD8+ CDR3 sequences in common with controls (the shared set).

The chain carries TRBV9 and TRBJ1-1; no clear D gene. Sequencing was done on a sample of sorted CD4+, CD8+, or CD8+CD57+ T cells (not recorded which) from PBMCs. The sequence derives from a human donor in good health, serving as a control. CDR3 region: CASSTRYQSGEAFF. CDR3 sequence (DNA): TGTGCCAGCAGTACCCGCTACCAATCCGGGGAGGCTTTCTTT.